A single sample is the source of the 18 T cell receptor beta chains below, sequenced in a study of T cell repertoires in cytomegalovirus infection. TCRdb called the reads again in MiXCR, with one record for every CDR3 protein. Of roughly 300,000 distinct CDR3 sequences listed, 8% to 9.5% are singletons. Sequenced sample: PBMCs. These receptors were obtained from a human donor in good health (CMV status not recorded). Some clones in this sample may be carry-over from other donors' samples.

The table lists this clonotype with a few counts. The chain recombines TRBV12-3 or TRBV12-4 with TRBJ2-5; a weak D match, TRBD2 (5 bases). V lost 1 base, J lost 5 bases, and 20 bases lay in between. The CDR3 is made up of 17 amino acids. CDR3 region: CASSLGYGGPAEETQYF. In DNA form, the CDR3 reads TGTGCCAGCAGTTTAGGATACGGCGGGCCGGCGGAGGAGACCCAGTACTTC.

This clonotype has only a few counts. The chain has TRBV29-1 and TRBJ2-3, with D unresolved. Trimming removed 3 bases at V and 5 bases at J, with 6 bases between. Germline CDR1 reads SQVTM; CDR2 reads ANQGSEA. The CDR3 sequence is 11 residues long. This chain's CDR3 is CSVDRVDTQYF. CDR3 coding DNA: TGCAGCGTTGATAGGGTAGATACGCAGTATTTT.

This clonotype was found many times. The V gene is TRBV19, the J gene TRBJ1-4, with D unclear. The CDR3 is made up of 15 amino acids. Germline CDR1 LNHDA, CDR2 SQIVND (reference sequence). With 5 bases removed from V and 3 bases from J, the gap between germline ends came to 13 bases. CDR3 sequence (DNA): TGTGCCAGTAGTTACCCGGGATCTCCTAATGAAAAACTGTTTTTT. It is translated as CASSYPGSPNEKLFF.

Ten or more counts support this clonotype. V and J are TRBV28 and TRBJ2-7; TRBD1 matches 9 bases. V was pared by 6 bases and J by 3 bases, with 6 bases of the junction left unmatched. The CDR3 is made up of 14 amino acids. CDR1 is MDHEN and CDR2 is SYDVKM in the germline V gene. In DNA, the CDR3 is TGTGCCAGCAGGGGGACAGGGAAGGTCTACGAGCAGTACTTC. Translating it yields CASRGTGKVYEQYF. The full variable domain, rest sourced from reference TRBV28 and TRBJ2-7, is DVKVTQSSRYLVKRTGEKVFLECVQDMDHENMFWYRQDPGLGLRLIYFSYDVKMKEKGDIPEGYSVSREKKERFSLILESASTNQTSMYLCASRGTGKVYEQYFGPGTRLTVT.

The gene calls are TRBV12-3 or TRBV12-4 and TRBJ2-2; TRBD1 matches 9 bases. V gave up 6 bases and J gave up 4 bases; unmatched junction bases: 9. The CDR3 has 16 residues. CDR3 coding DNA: TGTGCCAGCAGGGCTACCGGGACAGGGACCACCGGGGAGCTGTTTTTT. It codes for CASRATGTGTTGELFF.

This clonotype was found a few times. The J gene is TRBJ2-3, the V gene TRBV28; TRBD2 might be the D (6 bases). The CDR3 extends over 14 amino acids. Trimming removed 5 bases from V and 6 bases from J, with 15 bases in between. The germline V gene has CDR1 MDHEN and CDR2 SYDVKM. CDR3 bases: TGTGCCAGCAGTACGAACCCGGGGAGGGATACGCAGTATTTT. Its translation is CASSTNPGRDTQYF.

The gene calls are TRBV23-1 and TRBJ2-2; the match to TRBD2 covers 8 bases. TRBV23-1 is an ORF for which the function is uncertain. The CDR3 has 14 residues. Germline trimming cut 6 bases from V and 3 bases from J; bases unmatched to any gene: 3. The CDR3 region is CASRSAGDTGELFF. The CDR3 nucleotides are TGCGCCAGCAGGTCAGCGGGAGACACCGGGGAGCTGTTTTTT.

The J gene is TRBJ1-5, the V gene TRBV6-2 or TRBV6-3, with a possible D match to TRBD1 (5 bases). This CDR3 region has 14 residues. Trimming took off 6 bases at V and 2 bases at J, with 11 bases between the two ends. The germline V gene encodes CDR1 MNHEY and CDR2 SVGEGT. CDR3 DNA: TGTGCCAGCAGAAGGGACGCGGGCAATCAGCCCCAGCATTTT. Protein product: CASRRDAGNQPQHF.

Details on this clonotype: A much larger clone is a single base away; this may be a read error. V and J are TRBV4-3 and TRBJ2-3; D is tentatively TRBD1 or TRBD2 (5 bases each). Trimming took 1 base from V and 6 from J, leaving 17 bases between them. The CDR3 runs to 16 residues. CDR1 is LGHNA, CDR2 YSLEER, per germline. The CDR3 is CASSQGGITPGDTQYF. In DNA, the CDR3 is TGCGCCAGCAGCCAAGGGGGGATTACCCCGGGGGATACGCAGTATTTT.

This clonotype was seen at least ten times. For the CDR3, the DNA is TGTGCCAGCAGCCCAATAGGGCCCTACAATGAGCAGTTCTTC. It yields the protein CASSPIGPYNEQFF. V gene TRBV28 combines with J gene TRBJ2-1, with D unclear. The CDR3 totals 14 residues. The ends were cut back, 6 bases at V and 2 bases at J, with 11 bases in the middle. The germline V gene encodes CDR1 MDHEN and CDR2 SYDVKM.

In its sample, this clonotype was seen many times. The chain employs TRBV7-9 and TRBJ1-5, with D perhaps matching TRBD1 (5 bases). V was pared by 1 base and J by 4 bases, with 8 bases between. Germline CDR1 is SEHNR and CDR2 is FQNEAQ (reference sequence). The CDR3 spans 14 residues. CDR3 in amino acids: CASSLEPGNQPQHF. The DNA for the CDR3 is TGTGCCAGCAGCTTAGAGCCAGGGAATCAGCCCCAGCATTTT.

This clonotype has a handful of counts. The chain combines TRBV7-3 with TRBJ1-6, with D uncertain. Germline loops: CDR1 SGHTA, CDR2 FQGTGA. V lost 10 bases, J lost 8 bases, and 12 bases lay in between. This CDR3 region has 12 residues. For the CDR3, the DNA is TGTGCCACACTCCCGACGGATTCACCCCTCCACTTT. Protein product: CATLPTDSPLHF.

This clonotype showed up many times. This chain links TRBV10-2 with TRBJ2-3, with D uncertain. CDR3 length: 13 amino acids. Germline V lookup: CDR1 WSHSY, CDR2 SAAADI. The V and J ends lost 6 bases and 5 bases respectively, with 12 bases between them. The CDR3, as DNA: TGCGCCAGCAGAGAGCATAAGCTAGATACGCAGTATTTT. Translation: CASREHKLDTQYF.

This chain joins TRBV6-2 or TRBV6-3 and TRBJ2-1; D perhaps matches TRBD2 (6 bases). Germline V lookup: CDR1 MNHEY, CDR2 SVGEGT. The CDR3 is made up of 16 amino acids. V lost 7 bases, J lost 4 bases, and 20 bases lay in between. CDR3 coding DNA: TGTGCCAGCACCCCGGGTCCCGGAGGGAAGTACAATGAGCAGTTCTTC. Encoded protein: CASTPGPGGKYNEQFF.

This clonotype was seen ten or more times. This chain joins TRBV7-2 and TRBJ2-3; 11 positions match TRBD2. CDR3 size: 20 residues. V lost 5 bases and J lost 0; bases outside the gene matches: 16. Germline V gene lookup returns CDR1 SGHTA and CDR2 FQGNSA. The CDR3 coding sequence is TGTGCCAGCAGCCCCGCCTCCGGGCTAGCGGGGGGCCTGAGCACAGATACGCAGTATTTT. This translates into CASSPASGLAGGLSTDTQYF.

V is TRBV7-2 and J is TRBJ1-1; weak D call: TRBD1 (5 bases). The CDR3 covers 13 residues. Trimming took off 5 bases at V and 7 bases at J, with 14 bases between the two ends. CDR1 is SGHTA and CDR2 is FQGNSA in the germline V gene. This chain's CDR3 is CASSQWTNLEAFF. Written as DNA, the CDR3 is TGTGCCAGCAGCCAATGGACAAACCTTGAAGCTTTCTTT. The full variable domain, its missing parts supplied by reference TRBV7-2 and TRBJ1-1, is GAGVSQSPSNKVTEKGKDVELRCDPISGHTALYWYRQSLGQGLEFLIYFQGNSAPDKSGLPSDRFSAERTGGSVSTLTIQRTQQEDSAVYLCASSQWTNLEAFFGQGTRLTVV.

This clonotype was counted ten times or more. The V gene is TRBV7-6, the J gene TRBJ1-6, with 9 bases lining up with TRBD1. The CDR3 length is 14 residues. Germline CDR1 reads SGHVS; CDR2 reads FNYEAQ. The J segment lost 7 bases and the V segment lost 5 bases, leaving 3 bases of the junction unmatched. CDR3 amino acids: CASSQGTGNSPLHF. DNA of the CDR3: TGTGCCAGCAGCCAAGGGACAGGGAATTCACCCCTCCACTTT.

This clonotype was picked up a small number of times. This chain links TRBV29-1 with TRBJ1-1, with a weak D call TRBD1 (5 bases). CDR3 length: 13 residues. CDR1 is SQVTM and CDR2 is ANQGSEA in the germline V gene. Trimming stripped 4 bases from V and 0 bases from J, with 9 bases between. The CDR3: CSVVRGLNTEAFF. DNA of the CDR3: TGCAGCGTTGTACGGGGACTGAACACTGAAGCTTTCTTT.